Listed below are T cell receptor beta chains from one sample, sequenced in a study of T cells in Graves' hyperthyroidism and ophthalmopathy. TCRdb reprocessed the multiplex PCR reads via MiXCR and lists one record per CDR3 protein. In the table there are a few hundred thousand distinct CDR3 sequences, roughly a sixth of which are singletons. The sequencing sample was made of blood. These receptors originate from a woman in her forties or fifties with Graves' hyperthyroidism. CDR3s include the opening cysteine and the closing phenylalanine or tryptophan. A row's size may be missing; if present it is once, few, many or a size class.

CASSLSWIQETQCF	TRBV12-3/TRBV12-4	TRBJ2-5	-
CASSVAGGMNTEAFF	TRBV9	TRBJ1-1	many
CASSQTGGVIPDTQYF	TRBV3-1	TRBJ2-3	many
CASSPGTGGVETQYF	TRBV28	TRBJ2-5	-
CASSTPSIGLAGYEQFF	TRBV27	TRBJ2-1	many
CASSRGFSGSVDEQFF	TRBV11-1	TRBJ2-1	many
CASSSDKYEQYF	TRBV7-9	TRBJ2-7	many
CATSSSGTSVMSSYNEQFF	TRBV24-1	TRBJ2-1	many
CASSVGVGSLDEQFF	TRBV9	TRBJ2-1	-
CASSPQGASSYEQYF	TRBV7-9	TRBJ2-7	many
CASINPRASGQPQHF	TRBV6-1	TRBJ1-5	-
CASSLGLYSAYNEQFF	TRBV5-1	TRBJ2-1	many
CASSFQGLGTEAFF	TRBV7-9	TRBJ1-1	few
CASSLLGQGVYGNIQYF	TRBV5-6	TRBJ2-4	many
CASSTPGREWGTDTQYF	TRBV11-3	TRBJ2-3	many
CSASQGKYEQFF	TRBV20-1	TRBJ2-1	many
CASSPGTGVMNTEAFF	TRBV18	TRBJ1-1	few
CASSSGGRGTYNEQFF	TRBV11-2	TRBJ2-1	many
CASSFFPGGVSYNEQFF	TRBV12-3/TRBV12-4	TRBJ2-1	-
CASSPSGGGSEQYF	TRBV28	TRBJ2-7	many